This T cell receptor beta chain was retrieved from a study of PD-L1 blockade in urothelial cancer. Study details: Prior exposure to chemotherapy in patients amounted to 0 to 3 regimens received. A median blood sample held approximately 150,000 T cells and 75,000 to 85,000 unique TCRs.

The time point is: pretreatment peripheral blood. Each patient presented with locally advanced or metastatic urothelial carcinoma. Libraries were prepared by immunoSEQ multiplex PCR; TCRdb keeps only in-frame clonotypes and omits some of them. Of about 72,000 clones listed, roughly 86% are singletons. The CDR3 is made up of 15 amino acids. V lost 6 bases and J lost 6; bases outside the gene matches: 7. Germline CDR1 and CDR2: MDHEN and SYDVKM. This sequence joins TRBV28 and TRBJ2-2; 10 bases map to TRBD1. Sequenced material: PBMCs, taken around atezolizumab (anti-PD-L1) treatment. The sequence derives from a man between 60 and 75 years old with urothelial cancer. The CDR3: CASSNAGTGAGELFF. As DNA, the CDR3 is TGTGCCAGCAGCAATGCCGGGACAGGGGCCGGGGAGCTGTTTTTT.